These 21 T cell receptor beta chains were sequenced from one sample in a study of control samples from healthy donors and cancer patients. The table came from immunoSEQ multiplex PCR; TCRdb's copy has only in-frame clones and leaves some out. The sample shows roughly 100,000 clones, around nine tenths of them seen only once. The sample consisted of PBMCs. Every receptor here comes from a man aged 55 to 70 with lung cancer.

V and J are TRBV7-9 and TRBJ2-3, with 13 positions matching TRBD2. The ends lost 0 bases at V and 3 bases at J; junction bases unmatched: 0. This CDR3 is built from 16 residues. Germline V gives CDR1 SEHNR, CDR2 FQNEAQ (reference sequence). This chain's CDR3 is CASSLATSGGTDTQYF. CDR3 coding DNA: TGTGCCAGCAGCTTAGCGACTAGCGGGGGGACAGATACGCAGTATTTT.

The genes are TRBV10-1 and TRBJ2-2; maybe TRBD1 (7 bases). V dropped 6 bases and J dropped 4 bases, with 15 bases sitting between them. CDR1 is WNHNN, CDR2 SYGVQD, per germline (reference sequence). The CDR3 contains 15 residues. The CDR3 is CASSRNRGGTGELFF. In DNA, the CDR3 is TGCGCCAGCAGCAGAAACAGGGGAGGCACCGGGGAGCTGTTTTTT.

A single count supports this clone. This chain connects TRBV15 to TRBJ2-5; D uncertain. V lost 5 bases and J 4 bases, leaving 11 bases between the germline ends. The CDR3 covers 13 residues. CDR1 and CDR2 (germline): LNHNV, YYDKDF (reference sequence). The CDR3 loop reads CATSLGLVETQYF. The CDR3 DNA sequence: TGTGCCACCAGCCTCGGCTTGGTAGAGACCCAGTACTTC.

The V and J genes are TRBV7-2 and TRBJ1-2; weak D call: TRBD1 (6 bases). This CDR3 spans 14 amino acids. Germline CDR1 SGHTA, CDR2 FQGNSA. Trimming removed 5 bases at V and 8 bases at J, with 18 bases between. For the CDR3, the DNA is TGTGCCAGCAGCGTATTTTCAGGGGCGGAGGGCTACACCTTC. Protein: CASSVFSGAEGYTF.

V gene TRBV5-1 combines with J gene TRBJ1-6; TRBD1 is a possible D gene (6 bases). This CDR3 has 15 amino acids. Germline assignment: CDR1 SGHRS and CDR2 YFSETQ. V dropped 4 bases and J dropped 10 bases, with 18 bases sitting between them. CDR3 in amino acids: CASSPAGAIGSPLHF. Here the CDR3 DNA reads TGCGCCAGCAGCCCGGCGGGGGCTATTGGGTCACCCCTCCACTTT.

The genes are TRBV4-1 and TRBJ1-3, with D uncertain. The CDR3 loop spans 20 amino acids. Trimming stripped 4 bases from V and 0 bases from J, with 25 bases between. Germline lookup yields CDR1 MGHRA and CDR2 YSYEKL. CDR3 amino acids: CASSRGMNIYQLPSGNTIYF. CDR3 coding DNA: TGCGCCAGCAGCCGAGGTATGAATATTTATCAGCTGCCCTCTGGAAACACCATATATTTT.

This rearrangement joins TRBV30 to TRBJ2-1, with D unclear. The V gene's germline CDR1 is GTSNPN and CDR2 SVGIG (reference sequence). V was clipped by 4 bases and J by 0 bases, with 10 bases between them. The CDR3 totals 14 residues. The CDR3 DNA reads as TGTGCCTGGACCCCCCCATCCTCCTACAATGAGCAGTTCTTC. Translation gives CAWTPPSSYNEQFF. Full variable domain (remainder filled in from reference TRBV30 and TRBJ2-1): SQTIHQWPATLVQPVGSPLSLECTVEGTSNPNLYWYRQAAGRGLQLLFYSVGIGQISSEVPQNLSASRPQDRQFILSSKKLLLSDSGFYLCAWTPPSSYNEQFFGPGTRLTVL.

This rearrangement joins TRBV24-1 to TRBJ2-1; TRBD2 agrees at 9 bases. V gave up 4 bases and J gave up 3 bases; unmatched junction bases: 15. Germline CDR1 reads KGHDR; CDR2 reads SFDVKD. The CDR3 loop spans 19 amino acids. Here the CDR3 DNA reads TGTGCCACCAGTGAAACTTTCATAGCTAGCGGGGCTCGCTACAATGAGCAGTTCTTC. This translates into CATSETFIASGARYNEQFF.

This sequence joins TRBV25-1 and TRBJ1-5, with 7 nucleotides matching TRBD1. CDR3 length: 13 residues. Looked up from germline, CDR1 is MGHDK and CDR2 is SYGVNS. The V and J ends lost 2 bases and 7 bases, in that order; junction bases with no gene match: 2. For the CDR3, the DNA is TGTGCCAGCAGTGAACAGGGGGGACAGCCCCAGCATTTT. This gives the protein CASSEQGGQPQHF.

The genes are TRBV2 and TRBJ1-6; 10 bases are shared with TRBD1. The V segment lost 10 bases and the J segment 12 bases; nucleotides outside the gene matches: 12. CDR3 length equals 14 residues. The germline CDR1 and CDR2 sequences are SNHLY and FYNNEI. CDR3 DNA sequence: TGTGCCATCCTCCGGGACAGGGGTTCGTTACCCCTCCACTTT. The encoded protein is CAILRDRGSLPLHF.

The chain couples TRBV5-4 to TRBJ2-6; unclear D gene. V lost 0 bases and J 2 bases, leaving 9 bases between the germline ends. The CDR3 totals 16 residues. CDR1 is SGHNT, CDR2 YYREEE, per germline (reference sequence). The DNA of the CDR3 is TGTGCCAGCAGCTTGGGCATCCCCACTGGGGCCAACGTCCTGACTTTC. Translating it yields CASSLGIPTGANVLTF.

V usage is TRBV12-3 or TRBV12-4 and J usage is TRBJ1-1, with D hard to call. The CDR3 has 13 amino acids. Trimming pared 8 bases from V and 1 base from J, leaving 11 bases between. CDR3 sequence: CASAGRENTEAFF. CDR3 in DNA: TGTGCCAGCGCAGGACGGGAGAACACTGAAGCTTTCTTT.

J is TRBJ2-7 and V is TRBV6-5; D uncertain. The CDR3 is 15 residues long. Trimming removed 5 bases at V and 0 bases at J, with 14 bases between. In germline, CDR1 is MNHEY, CDR2 SVGAGI. CDR3 coding DNA: TGTGCCAGCAGTCCCCGCGCCAGTAGCTCCTACGAGCAGTACGTC. This gives the protein CASSPRASSSYEQYV.

This chain connects TRBV5-6 to TRBJ1-2; a weak D match, TRBD1 (6 bases). Trimming removed 4 bases at V and 4 bases at J, with 11 bases between. This CDR3 is 13 amino acids long. The germline V gene has CDR1 SGHDT and CDR2 YYEEEE. The CDR3 sequence: CASSRDTFYGYTF. In DNA form, the CDR3 reads TGTGCCAGCAGCCGGGACACCTTCTATGGCTACACCTTC.

The gene calls are TRBV9 and TRBJ2-3; D might be TRBD1 or TRBD2, each matching 5 bases. Germline loops: CDR1 SGDLS, CDR2 YYNGEE. Trimming shortened V by 3 bases and J by 6 bases, and 11 bases separated the two germline ends. This CDR3 has 13 residues. Written as DNA, the CDR3 is TGTGCCAGCAGCGCCTCGAGGGGTGATACGCAGTATTTT. Translated, it gives CASSASRGDTQYF.

The V call is TRBV6-6, the J call TRBJ1-2, with D maybe TRBD1 (5 bases). The germline CDR1 and CDR2 sequences are MNHNY and SVGAGI (reference sequence). The V end lost 5 bases, the J end lost 8 bases, and 21 bases lay between the germline ends. The CDR3 is made up of 15 amino acids. CDR3: CASSPPTGTRRGYTF. DNA for the CDR3: TGTGCCAGCAGTCCCCCTACCGGGACCCGGAGAGGCTACACCTTC.

The chain couples TRBV7-3 to TRBJ2-2, with TRBD2 identical over 13 bases. The CDR3 length is 17 residues. Germline V gene sequence: CDR1 SGHTA, CDR2 FQGTGA. After removal of 5 bases from V and 3 bases from J, the junction contained 6 bases not matched to a gene. The CDR3 loop is CASSPTSGGVYTGELFF. Written as DNA, the CDR3 is TGTGCCAGCAGCCCTACTAGCGGGGGGGTTTACACCGGGGAGCTGTTTTTT.

J is TRBJ1-1 and V is TRBV5-1; 7 bases map to TRBD1. V lost 4 bases and J lost 4; bases outside the gene matches: 4. Germline V gene lookup returns CDR1 SGHRS and CDR2 YFSETQ. The CDR3 extends over 13 amino acids. CDR3: CASSLEGATEAFF. CDR3 DNA sequence: TGCGCCAGCAGCCTTGAGGGGGCCACTGAAGCTTTCTTT.

The chain employs TRBV18 and TRBJ2-7; TRBD1 agrees at 8 bases. The CDR3 consists of 15 residues. V lost 3 bases and J lost 3; bases outside the gene matches: 7. Germline V lookup: CDR1 KGHSH, CDR2 LQKENI. CDR3 loop: CASSPSTGEYYEQYF. DNA for the CDR3: TGTGCCAGCTCACCGTCGACAGGGGAGTACTACGAGCAGTACTTC.

The rearrangement joins TRBV7-9 to TRBJ2-7, with a possible D match to TRBD1 (5 bases). V was trimmed by 3 bases and J by 3 bases, leaving 12 bases between them. This CDR3 region has 14 residues. Germline V CDR1 and CDR2: SEHNR, FQNEAQ (reference sequence). The DNA for the CDR3 is TGTGCCAGCAGCTTGCCAGGGCAAGGCTACGAGCAGTACTTC. This translates into CASSLPGQGYEQYF.

This clone counts as medium-sized. Other DNA sequences in the same sample also yield this CDR3. The rearrangement links TRBV2 to TRBJ1-2, with D hard to call. V lost 2 bases, J lost 8 bases, and 9 bases lay in between. Germline V gene sequence: CDR1 SNHLY, CDR2 FYNNEI. The CDR3 covers 12 residues. The CDR3 DNA reads as TGTGCCAGCAGTGAATGGGTCGCAGGCTACACCTTC. Its protein is CASSEWVAGYTF.